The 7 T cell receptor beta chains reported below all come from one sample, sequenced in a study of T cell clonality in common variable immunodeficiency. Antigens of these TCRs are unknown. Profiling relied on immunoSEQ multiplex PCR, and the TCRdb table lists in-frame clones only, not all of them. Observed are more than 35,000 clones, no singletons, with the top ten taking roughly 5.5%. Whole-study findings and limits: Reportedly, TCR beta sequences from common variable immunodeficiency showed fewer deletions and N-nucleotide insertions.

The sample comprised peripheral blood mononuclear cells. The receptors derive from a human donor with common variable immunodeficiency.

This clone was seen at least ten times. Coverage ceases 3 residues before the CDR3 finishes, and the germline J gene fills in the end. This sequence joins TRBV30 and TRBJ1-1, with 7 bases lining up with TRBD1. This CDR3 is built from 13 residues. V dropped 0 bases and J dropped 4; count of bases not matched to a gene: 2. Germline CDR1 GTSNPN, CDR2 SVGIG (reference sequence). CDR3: CAWSVDRVTEAFF. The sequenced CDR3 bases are TGTGCCTGGAGTGTCGACAGGGTCACTGAA.

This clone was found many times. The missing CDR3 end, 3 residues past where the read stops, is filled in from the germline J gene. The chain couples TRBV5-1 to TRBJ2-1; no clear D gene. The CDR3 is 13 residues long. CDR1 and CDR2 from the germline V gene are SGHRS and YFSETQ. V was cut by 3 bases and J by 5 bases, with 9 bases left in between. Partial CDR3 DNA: TGCGCCAGCAGCTCACTTAGGGACAATGAG. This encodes CASSSLRDNE. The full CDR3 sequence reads CASSSLRDNEQFF.

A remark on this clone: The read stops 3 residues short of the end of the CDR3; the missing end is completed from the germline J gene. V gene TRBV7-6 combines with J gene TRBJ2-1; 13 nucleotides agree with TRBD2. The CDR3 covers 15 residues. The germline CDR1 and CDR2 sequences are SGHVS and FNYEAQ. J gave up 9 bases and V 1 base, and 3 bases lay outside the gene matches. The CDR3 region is CASSLELAGGSEQFF. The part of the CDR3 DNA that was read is TGTGCCAGCAGCTTAGAACTAGCGGGAGGGTCTGAG.

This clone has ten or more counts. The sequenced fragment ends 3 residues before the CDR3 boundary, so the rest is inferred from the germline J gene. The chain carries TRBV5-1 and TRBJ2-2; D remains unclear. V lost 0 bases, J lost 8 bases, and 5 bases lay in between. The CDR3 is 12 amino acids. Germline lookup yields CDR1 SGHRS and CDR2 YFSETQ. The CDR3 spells CASSLDRGELFF. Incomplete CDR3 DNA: TGCGCCAGCAGCTTGGACAGAGGGGAG.

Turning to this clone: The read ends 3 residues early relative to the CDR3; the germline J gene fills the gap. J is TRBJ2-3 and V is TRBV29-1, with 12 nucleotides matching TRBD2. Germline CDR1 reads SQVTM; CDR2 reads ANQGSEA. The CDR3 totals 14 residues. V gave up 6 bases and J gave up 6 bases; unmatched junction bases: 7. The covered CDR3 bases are TGCAGCGTGGGGCCTAGCGGGAGGGACGATACG. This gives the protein CSVGPSGRDDT. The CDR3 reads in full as CSVGPSGRDDTQYF.

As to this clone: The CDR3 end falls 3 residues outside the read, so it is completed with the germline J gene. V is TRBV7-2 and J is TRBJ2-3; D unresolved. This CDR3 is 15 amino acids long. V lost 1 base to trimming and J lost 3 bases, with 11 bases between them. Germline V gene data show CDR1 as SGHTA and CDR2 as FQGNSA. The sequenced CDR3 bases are TGTGCCAGCAGCTTAGTCCCCAGGCCAACAGATACG. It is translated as CASSLVPRPTDT. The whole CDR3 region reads CASSLVPRPTDTQYF.

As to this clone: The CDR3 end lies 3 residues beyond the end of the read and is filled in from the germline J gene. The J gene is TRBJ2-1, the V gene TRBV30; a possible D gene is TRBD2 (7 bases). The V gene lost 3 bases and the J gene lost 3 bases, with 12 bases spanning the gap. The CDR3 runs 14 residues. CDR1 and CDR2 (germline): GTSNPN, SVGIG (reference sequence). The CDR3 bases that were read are TGTGCCTGGAGCCCCGGGGGGCTCTACAATGAG. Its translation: CAWSPGGLYNE. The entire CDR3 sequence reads CAWSPGGLYNEQFF.